This T cell receptor beta chain was obtained from a study of CXCR3-negative and CXCR3-positive naive CD8 T cells (dated by TCRdb to the late 2010s). About the study as a whole: In total, about 150 million TRB reads were obtained, which works out to roughly 1.5 +/- 0.3 million reads per library. The TRBV-TRBJ cluster analysis covered naive subsets from roughly 5 donors and memory cells from 3 donors. Diversity and physicochemical repertoire analyses covered around 10 donors pooled from two independent experiments. What the work shows at the level of the full study, not this receptor alone: Repertoire diversity was comparably high in both naive subsets but much lower in memory CD8+ T cells. Freshly isolated PBMCs were used for most assays because CXCR3 expression went down partially after cryopreservation. TRB CDR3s from CXCR3-positive naive cells showed higher hydrophobicity (lower Kidera factor 4), lower energy, and higher strength and volume indices than CXCR3-negative naive cells. Naive CXCR3-negative and CXCR3-positive cells from the same donor showed similar TRBV-TRBJ usage, whereas memory cells showed distinct patterns. Surface CD5, linked to self-reactivity in mice, was comparable between naive subsets; TCR interaction strength was therefore also inferred from TRB CDR3 physicochemical properties.

Instrument on record: NextSeq 550. The Human TCR Profiling Kit (MiLaboratory) was used to prepare UMI-labeled 5' RACE TRB cDNA libraries. The full amount of extracted RNA was used for cDNA synthesis, and the full amount of resulting cDNA was used for PCR amplification. Libraries were prepared in parallel with an identical number of PCR cycles. In the authors' own workflow: MIGEC and MiXCR extracted about 53,000 +/- 10,000 unique UMI-labeled TRB cDNA molecules per library, requiring at least two reads per UMI. An average of roughly 40,000 +/- 10,000 functional in-frame TRB CDR3 nucleotide clonotypes without stop codons was found per library. After each sample was downsampled to 5000 UMI-labeled TRB molecules, VDJtools was used to calculate diversity metrics such as normalized Shannon-Wiener and Chao1. For the central five CDR3 residues, VDJtools calculated physicochemical properties weighted by clonotype size, namely interaction energy, strength, volume and Kidera factor 4. Based on TCRdb reprocessing of the reads, there is one entry per CDR3 protein sequence, and DNA is missing. The V and J calls follow TCRdb's processing rather than the paper's. The table for this sample lists around 140,000 distinct CDR3 sequences. The ten largest clones capture 0.41% of the sample.

Each CD8+ T cell subset was flow-sorted in triplicate, and 250,000 to 350,000 cells per subset were placed directly into RLT lysis buffer. Naive CD8+ T cells were defined stringently as CD45RO-CCR7+CD27+CD95- to exclude memory contaminants. Using standard density gradient centrifugation, peripheral blood mononuclear cells were isolated from buffy coats. Naive CXCR3-negative and CXCR3-positive CD8+ T cells were flow-sorted on a FACSAria III. Total RNA was extracted from sorted cells with an RNeasy Mini Kit. Reading from cysteine to phenylalanine, the CDR3 counts 13 amino acids. DNA is not recorded here. From the germline V gene, CDR1 is SNHLY and CDR2 is FYNNEI. Remarks on this clonotype: Its antigen remains undetermined.

Recombination linked TRBV2 to TRBJ1-1; TCRdb designates TRBD1, a call that cannot be tested without DNA. The sequencing sample was made of naive CXCR3+ CD8+ T cells from blood. Interpreted using the paper, the cell subset or site label stands for: CD45RO-CCR7+CD27+CD95- naive CD8+ T cells expressing CXCR3 (TNR3+). The receptor's source is a human donor in good health. Some clones in this sample may be carry-over from other donors' samples. The CDR3 protein: CASSGARGTEAFF.